Below, 10 T cell receptor beta chains from the same sample are listed, as sequenced in a study of blood T cell repertoires in COVID-19. Repertoires were generated with immunoSEQ multiplex PCR, while TCRdb's copy carries only in-frame clones and drops some. This sample has 150,000 or so clones, with about 89% found just once. The specimen sequenced was peripheral blood. These receptors all come from a man at least 80 years old with acute or convalescent COVID-19.

This clone has just one count. V gene TRBV5-1 combines with J gene TRBJ1-4, with D tentatively TRBD1 (5 bases). Per the germline V gene, CDR1 is SGHRS and CDR2 is YFSETQ. The CDR3 has 14 amino acids. V shed 5 bases and J shed 0 bases, with 8 bases lying between them. The CDR3 coding sequence is TGCGCCAGCAGACCGACAGCAACTAATGAAAAACTGTTTTTT. Protein: CASRPTATNEKLFF.

V gene TRBV5-4 combines with J gene TRBJ2-7; 14 positions match TRBD2. This CDR3 spans 17 amino acids. V shed 0 bases and J 5 bases; nucleotides not matched to a gene: 7. Germline V lookup: CDR1 SGHNT, CDR2 YYREEE (reference sequence). The CDR3 here is CASSLAGTSGGRDEQYF. The CDR3 bases are TGTGCCAGCAGCTTGGCCGGGACTAGCGGGGGACGGGACGAGCAGTACTTC. Complete variable domain (other parts from reference TRBV5-4 and TRBJ2-7): ETGVTQSPTHLIKTRGQQVTLRCSSQSGHNTVSWYQQALGQGPQFIFQYYREEENGRGNFPPRFSGLQFPNYSSELNVNALELDDSALYLCASSLAGTSGGRDEQYFGPGTRLTVT.

This chain links TRBV6-5 with TRBJ2-7; tentative D call: TRBD1 (6 bases). CDR3 size: 13 residues. V shed 5 bases and J shed 3 bases, with 11 bases lying between them. Germline V CDR1 and CDR2: MNHEY, SVGAGI. The CDR3 DNA follows: TGTGCCAGCAGTCCGGGACAAGACTACGAGCAGTACTTC. Protein: CASSPGQDYEQYF.

The CDR3 loop reads CASSIRLAGYNEQFF. CDR3 nucleotide sequence: TGTGCCAGTAGTATACGACTAGCGGGCTACAATGAGCAGTTCTTC. V usage is TRBV19 and J usage is TRBJ2-1, with 10 positions matching TRBD2. CDR3 length: 15 amino acids. Looked up from germline, CDR1 is LNHDA and CDR2 is SQIVND (reference sequence). V lost 2 bases to trimming and J lost 3 bases; unmatched junction nucleotides: 1.

The chain has TRBV24-1 and TRBJ2-3; D is ambiguous. The germline V and J ends were trimmed by 12 bases and 0 bases, with 15 bases remaining between them. The CDR3 loop spans 14 amino acids. Germline V CDR1 and CDR2: KGHDR, SFDVKD. The CDR3 DNA is TGTGCCGCAGCCGCAGGTTCTAGCACAGATACGCAGTATTTT. Amino acid sequence: CAAAAGSSTDTQYF.

The chain recombines TRBV6-1 with TRBJ2-3, with 14 positions matching TRBD2. The J segment lost 1 base and the V segment lost 0 bases, leaving 6 bases of the junction unmatched. Germline lookup yields CDR1 MNHNS and CDR2 SASEGT. The CDR3 is 19 residues long. CDR3 DNA: TGTGCCAGCAGTGAAGCTGAGACTAGCGGGGGGGGAGGCACAGATACGCAGTATTTT. Translated, it gives CASSEAETSGGGGTDTQYF.

V usage is TRBV19 and J usage is TRBJ1-4, with a weak D call TRBD1 (5 bases). CDR1 is LNHDA and CDR2 is SQIVND in the germline V gene (reference sequence). The CDR3 loop spans 15 amino acids. With 3 bases removed from V and 13 bases from J, the gap between germline ends came to 21 bases. CDR3: CASSILRGTDRGLFF. Written as DNA, the CDR3 is TGTGCCAGTAGTATTTTGCGGGGGACCGATCGTGGACTGTTTTTT. Supplemented by reference TRBV19 and TRBJ1-4, the full variable domain reads DGGITQSPKYLFRKEGQNVTLSCEQNLNHDAMYWYRQDPGQGLRLIYYSQIVNDFQKGDIAEGYSVSREKKESFPLTVTSAQKNPTAFYLCASSILRGTDRGLFFGSGTQLSVL.

This clone was found a few times. This chain connects TRBV29-1 to TRBJ1-3; TRBD1 might be the D (5 bases). V was pared by 1 base and J by 2 bases, with 6 bases between. The length of the CDR3 is 13 residues. The V gene's germline CDR1 is SQVTM and CDR2 ANQGSEA. CDR3 nucleotides: TGCAGCGTTGAAGCAGGGACTGGAAACACCATATATTTT. Translated: CSVEAGTGNTIYF. Full variable domain (missing parts from reference TRBV29-1 and TRBJ1-3): SAVISQKPSRDICQRGTSLTIQCQVDSQVTMMFWYRQQPGQSLTLIATANQGSEATYESGFVIDKFPISRPNLTFSTLTVSNMSPEDSSIYLCSVEAGTGNTIYFGEGSWLTVV.

CDR3 loop: CASSGEQGLKTQYF. The DNA for the CDR3 is TGTGCCAGCAGCGGGGAACAGGGGTTGAAGACCCAGTACTTC. The V gene is TRBV5-6, the J gene TRBJ2-5, with 7 positions matching TRBD1. CDR3 length: 14 residues. Germline V lookup: CDR1 SGHDT, CDR2 YYEEEE. V lost 4 bases, J lost 6 bases, and 9 bases stayed unmatched.

The chain couples TRBV2 to TRBJ2-5; D unclear. This CDR3 has 15 amino acids. Germline-derived CDR1 and CDR2 are SNHLY and FYNNEI. V was shortened by 1 base and J by 1 base, with 10 bases between the two germline ends. CDR3 DNA sequence: TGTGCCAGCAGTGAAGGGCCGCTTTCCCAAGAGACCCAGTACTTC. Translation: CASSEGPLSQETQYF.